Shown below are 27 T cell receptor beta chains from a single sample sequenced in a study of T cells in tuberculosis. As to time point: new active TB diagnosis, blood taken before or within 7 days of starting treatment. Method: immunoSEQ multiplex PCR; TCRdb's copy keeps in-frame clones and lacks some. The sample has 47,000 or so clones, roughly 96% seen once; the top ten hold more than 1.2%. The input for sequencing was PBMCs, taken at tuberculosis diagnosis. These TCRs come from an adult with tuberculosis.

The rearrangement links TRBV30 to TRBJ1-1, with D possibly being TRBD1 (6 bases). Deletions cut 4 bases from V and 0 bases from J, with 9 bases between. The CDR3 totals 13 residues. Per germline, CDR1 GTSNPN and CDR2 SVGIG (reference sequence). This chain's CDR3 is CAWIRGMNTEAFF. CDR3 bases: TGTGCCTGGATTAGGGGGATGAACACTGAAGCTTTCTTT.

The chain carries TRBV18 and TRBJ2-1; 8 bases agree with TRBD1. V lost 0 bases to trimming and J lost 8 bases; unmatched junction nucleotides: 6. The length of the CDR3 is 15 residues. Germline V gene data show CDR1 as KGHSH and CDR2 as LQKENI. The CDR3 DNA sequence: TGTGCCAGCTCACCACCGACAGGGGAATATCATGAGCAGTTCTTC. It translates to CASSPPTGEYHEQFF.

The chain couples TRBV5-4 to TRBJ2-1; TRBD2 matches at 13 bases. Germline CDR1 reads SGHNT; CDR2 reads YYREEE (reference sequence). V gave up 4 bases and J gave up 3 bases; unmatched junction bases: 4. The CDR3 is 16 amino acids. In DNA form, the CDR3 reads TGTGCCAGCAGCGCTACTAGCGGGAGGGACTACAATGAGCAGTTCTTC. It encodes CASSATSGRDYNEQFF.

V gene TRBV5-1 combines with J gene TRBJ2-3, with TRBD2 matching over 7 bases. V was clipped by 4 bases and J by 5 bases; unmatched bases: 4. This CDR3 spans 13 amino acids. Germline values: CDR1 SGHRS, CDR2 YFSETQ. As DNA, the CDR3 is TGCGCCAGCAGCGTAGCGGGCGGAGATACGCAGTATTTT. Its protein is CASSVAGGDTQYF.

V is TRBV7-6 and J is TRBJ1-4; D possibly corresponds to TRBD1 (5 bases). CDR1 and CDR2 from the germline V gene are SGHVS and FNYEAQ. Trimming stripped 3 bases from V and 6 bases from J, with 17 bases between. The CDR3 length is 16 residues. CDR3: CASSFTEDKIDEKLFF. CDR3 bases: TGTGCCAGCAGCTTTACAGAGGACAAAATTGATGAAAAACTGTTTTTT.

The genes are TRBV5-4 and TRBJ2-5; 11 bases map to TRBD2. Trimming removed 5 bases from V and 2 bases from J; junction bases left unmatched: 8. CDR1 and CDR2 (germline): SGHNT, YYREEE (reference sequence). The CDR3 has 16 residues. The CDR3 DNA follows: TGTGCCAGCAGTTTCGGTAGCGGGAGGGGGCAAGAGACCCAGTACTTC. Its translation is CASSFGSGRGQETQYF.

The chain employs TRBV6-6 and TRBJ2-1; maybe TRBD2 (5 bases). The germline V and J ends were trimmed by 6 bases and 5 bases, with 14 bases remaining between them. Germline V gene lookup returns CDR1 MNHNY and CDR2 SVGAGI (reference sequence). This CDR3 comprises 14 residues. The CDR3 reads CASSQPGLHNEQFF. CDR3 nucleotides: TGTGCCAGCAGCCAACCCGGACTTCACAATGAGCAGTTCTTC.

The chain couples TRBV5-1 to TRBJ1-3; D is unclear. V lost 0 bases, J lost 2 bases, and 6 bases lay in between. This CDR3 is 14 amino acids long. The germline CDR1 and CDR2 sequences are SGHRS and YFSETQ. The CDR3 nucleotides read TGCGCCAGCAGCTTGGGGGCGCCTGGAAACACCATATATTTT. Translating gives CASSLGAPGNTIYF.

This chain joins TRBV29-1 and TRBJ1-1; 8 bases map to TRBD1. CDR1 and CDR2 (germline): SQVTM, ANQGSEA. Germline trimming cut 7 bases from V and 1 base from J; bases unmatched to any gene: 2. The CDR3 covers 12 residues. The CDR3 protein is CSAGTGNTEAFF. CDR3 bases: TGCAGCGCCGGGACAGGGAACACTGAAGCTTTCTTT.

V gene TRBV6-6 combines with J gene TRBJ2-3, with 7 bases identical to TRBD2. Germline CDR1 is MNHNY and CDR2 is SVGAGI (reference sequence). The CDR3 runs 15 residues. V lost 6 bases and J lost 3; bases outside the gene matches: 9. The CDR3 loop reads CASRPGLPKTDTQYF. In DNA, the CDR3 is TGTGCCAGCAGGCCGGGACTACCCAAGACAGATACGCAGTATTTT.

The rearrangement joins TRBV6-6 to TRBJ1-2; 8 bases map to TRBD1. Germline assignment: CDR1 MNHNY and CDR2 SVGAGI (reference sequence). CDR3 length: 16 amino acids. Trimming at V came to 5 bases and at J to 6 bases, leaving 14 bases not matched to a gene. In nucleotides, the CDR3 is TGTGCCAGCAGTGGCTCTGACAGGGGTTCTGTCCATGGCTACACCTTC. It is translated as CASSGSDRGSVHGYTF.

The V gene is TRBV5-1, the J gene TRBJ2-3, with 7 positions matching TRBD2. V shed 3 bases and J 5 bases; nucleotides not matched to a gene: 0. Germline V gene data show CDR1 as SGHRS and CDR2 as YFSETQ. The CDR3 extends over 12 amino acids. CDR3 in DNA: TGCGCCAGCAGCTGGGAGGGAGATACGCAGTATTTT. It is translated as CASSWEGDTQYF.

CDR3 region: CASSRTSGRGNEQFF. In DNA, the CDR3 is TGTGCCAGTAGTAGGACTAGCGGGAGGGGCAATGAGCAGTTCTTC. The chain is built from TRBV19 and TRBJ2-1, with 15 bases that match TRBD2. Germline V gene lookup returns CDR1 LNHDA and CDR2 SQIVND (reference sequence). The length of the CDR3 is 15 residues. V lost 4 bases, J lost 6 bases, and 1 base stayed unmatched.

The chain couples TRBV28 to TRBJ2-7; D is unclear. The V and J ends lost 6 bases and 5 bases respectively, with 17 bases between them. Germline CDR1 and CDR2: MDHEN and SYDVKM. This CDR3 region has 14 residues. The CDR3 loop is CASRRRKPGDEQYF. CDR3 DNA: TGTGCCAGCAGGCGTCGTAAACCAGGTGACGAGCAGTACTTC.

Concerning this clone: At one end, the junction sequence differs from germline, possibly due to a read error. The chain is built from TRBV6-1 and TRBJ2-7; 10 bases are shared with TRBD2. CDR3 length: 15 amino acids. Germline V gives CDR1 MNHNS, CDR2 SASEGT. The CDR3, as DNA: TGTGCCAGCAGTGAAAGGAGGGGGGGTGGTAGCGGGAGGACGTTC. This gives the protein CASSERRGGGSGRTF.

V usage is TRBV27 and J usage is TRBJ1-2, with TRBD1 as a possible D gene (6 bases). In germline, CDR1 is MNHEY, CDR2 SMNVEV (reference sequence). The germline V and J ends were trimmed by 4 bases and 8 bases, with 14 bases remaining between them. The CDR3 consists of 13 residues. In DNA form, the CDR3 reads TGTGCCAGCAGTTGGGGGCGCCAAGGGGGCTACACCTTC. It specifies CASSWGRQGGYTF.

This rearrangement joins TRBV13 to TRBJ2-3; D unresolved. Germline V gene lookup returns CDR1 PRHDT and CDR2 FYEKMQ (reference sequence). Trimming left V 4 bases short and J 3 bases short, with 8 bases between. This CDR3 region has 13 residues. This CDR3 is CASSSIGTDTQYF. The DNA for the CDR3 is TGTGCCAGCAGCTCTATCGGTACAGATACGCAGTATTTT.

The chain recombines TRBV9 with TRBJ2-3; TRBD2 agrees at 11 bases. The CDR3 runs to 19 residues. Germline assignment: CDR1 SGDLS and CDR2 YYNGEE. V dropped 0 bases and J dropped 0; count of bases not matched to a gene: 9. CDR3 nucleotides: TGTGCCAGCAGCGTAGGCCCGACTAGCGGGACCGGGAGCACAGATACGCAGTATTTT. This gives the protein CASSVGPTSGTGSTDTQYF. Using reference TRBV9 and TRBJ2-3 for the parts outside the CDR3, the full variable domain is DSGVTQTPKHLITATGQRVTLRCSPRSGDLSVYWYQQSLDQGLQFLIQYYNGEERAKGNILERFSAQQFPDLHSELNLSSLELGDSALYFCASSVGPTSGTGSTDTQYFGPGTRLTVL.

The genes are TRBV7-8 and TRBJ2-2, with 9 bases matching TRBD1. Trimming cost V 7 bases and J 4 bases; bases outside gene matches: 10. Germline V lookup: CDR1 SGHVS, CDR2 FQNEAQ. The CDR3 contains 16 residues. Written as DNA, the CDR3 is TGTGCCAGCACCTCCCGGGACAGGGTGTTCACCGGGGAGCTGTTTTTT. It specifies CASTSRDRVFTGELFF.

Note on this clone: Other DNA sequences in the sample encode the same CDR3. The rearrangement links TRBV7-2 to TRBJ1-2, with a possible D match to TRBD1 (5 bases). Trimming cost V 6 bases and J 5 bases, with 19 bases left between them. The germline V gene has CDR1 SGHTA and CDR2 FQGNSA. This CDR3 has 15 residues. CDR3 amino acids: CASSSGMGGIYGYTF. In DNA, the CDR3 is TGTGCCAGCAGTTCCGGAATGGGGGGGATATATGGCTACACCTTC. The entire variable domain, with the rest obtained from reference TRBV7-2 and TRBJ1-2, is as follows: GAGVSQSPSNKVTEKGKDVELRCDPISGHTALYWYRQSLGQGLEFLIYFQGNSAPDKSGLPSDRFSAERTGGSVSTLTIQRTQQEDSAVYLCASSSGMGGIYGYTFGSGTRLTVV.

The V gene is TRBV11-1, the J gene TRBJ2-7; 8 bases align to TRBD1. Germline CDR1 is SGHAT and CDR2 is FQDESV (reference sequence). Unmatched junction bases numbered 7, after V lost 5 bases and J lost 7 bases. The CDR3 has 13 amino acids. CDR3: CASSLDGTGEQYF. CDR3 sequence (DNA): TGTGCCAGCAGCCTGGACGGGACAGGAGAGCAGTACTTC.

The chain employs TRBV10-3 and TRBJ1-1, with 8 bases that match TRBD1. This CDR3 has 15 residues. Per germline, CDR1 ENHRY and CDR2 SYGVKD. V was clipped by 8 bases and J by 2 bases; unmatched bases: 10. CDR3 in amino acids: CAIFDPGQGNTEAFF. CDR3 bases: TGTGCCATCTTCGACCCAGGACAGGGAAACACTGAAGCTTTCTTT.

Here the CDR3 DNA reads TGTGCCAGCAGCTTAGGGGGGCTGGCTAATGAAAAACTGTTTTTT. Amino acid sequence: CASSLGGLANEKLFF. The chain is built from TRBV7-2 and TRBJ1-4, with D possibly being TRBD1 (6 bases). The CDR3 extends over 15 amino acids. V gave up 1 base and J gave up 3 bases, with 9 bases separating them. Germline V gene sequence: CDR1 SGHTA, CDR2 FQGNSA.

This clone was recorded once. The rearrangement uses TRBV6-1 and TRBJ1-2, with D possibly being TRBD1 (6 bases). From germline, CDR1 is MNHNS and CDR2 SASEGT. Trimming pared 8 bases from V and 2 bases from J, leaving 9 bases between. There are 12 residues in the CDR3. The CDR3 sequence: CASGGGNYGYTF. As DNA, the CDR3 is TGTGCCAGCGGGGGCGGCAACTATGGCTACACCTTC.

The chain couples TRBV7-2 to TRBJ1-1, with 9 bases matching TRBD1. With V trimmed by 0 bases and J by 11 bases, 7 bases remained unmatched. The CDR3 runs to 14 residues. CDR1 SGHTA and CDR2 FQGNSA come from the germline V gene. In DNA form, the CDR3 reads TGTGCCAGCAGCTTAGCGAACACAGGGGGCGAGGCTTTCTTT. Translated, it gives CASSLANTGGEAFF.

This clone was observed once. In nucleotides, the CDR3 is TGTGCCAGCAGCTTATTAGCGGGAGGGGTGACAGATACGCAGTATTTT. This codes for CASSLLAGGVTDTQYF. The chain combines TRBV5-6 with TRBJ2-3; 11 nucleotides align to TRBD2. Germline CDR1 and CDR2: SGHDT and YYEEEE. This CDR3 has 16 amino acids. With 2 bases clipped from V and 3 bases from J, the junction kept 5 bases outside the gene matches.

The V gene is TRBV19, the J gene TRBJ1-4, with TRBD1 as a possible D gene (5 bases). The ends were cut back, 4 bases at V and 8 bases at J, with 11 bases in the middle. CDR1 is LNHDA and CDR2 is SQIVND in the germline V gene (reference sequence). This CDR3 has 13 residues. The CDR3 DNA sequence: TGTGCCAGTAGTACGAGGACAAGGGAAAAACTGTTTTTT. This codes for CASSTRTREKLFF.